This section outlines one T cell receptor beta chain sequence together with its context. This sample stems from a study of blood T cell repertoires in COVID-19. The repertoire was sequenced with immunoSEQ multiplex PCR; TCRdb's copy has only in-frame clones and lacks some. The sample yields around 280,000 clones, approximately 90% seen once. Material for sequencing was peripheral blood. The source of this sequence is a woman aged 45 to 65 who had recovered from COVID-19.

CDR3 nucleotides: TGTGCCAGCCTAGATATGGGACAACCCTACGAGCAGTACTTC. Protein sequence: CASLDMGQPYEQYF. The chain is built from TRBV6-5 and TRBJ2-7, with D perhaps TRBD1 (6 bases). Germline CDR1 is MNHEY and CDR2 is SVGAGI. V was pared by 8 bases and J by 2 bases, with 16 bases between. The CDR3 spans 14 residues.